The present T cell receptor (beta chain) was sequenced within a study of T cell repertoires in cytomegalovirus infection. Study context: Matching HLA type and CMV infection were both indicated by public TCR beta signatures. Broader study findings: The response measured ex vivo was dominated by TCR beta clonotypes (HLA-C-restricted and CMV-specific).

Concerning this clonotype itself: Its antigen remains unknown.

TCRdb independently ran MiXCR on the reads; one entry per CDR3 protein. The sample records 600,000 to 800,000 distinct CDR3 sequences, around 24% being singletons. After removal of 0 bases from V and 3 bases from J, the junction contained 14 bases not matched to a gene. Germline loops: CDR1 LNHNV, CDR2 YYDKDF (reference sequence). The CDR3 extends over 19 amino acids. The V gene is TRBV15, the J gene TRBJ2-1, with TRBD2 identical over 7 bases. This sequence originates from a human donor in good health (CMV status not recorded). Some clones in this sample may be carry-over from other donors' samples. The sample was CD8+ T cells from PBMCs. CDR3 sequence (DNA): TGTGCCACCAGCAGAGAACCCCTATCGGCGGGGGTTGTCTACAATGAGCAGTTCTTC. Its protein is CATSREPLSAGVVYNEQFF.